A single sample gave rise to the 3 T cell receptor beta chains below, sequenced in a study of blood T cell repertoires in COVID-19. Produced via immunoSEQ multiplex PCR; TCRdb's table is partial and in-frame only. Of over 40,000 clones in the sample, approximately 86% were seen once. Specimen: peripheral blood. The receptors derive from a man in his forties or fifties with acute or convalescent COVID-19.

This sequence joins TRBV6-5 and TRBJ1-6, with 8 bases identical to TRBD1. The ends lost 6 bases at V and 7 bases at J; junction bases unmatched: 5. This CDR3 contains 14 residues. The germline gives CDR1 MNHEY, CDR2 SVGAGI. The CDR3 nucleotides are TGTGCCAGCAGGGGGGGACAGGTGAATTCACCCCTCCACTTT. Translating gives CASRGGQVNSPLHF.

The CDR3 DNA sequence: TGTGCCAGCAGTTTCAGGGGGCAACGGAATCAGCCCCAGCATTTT. Translating it yields CASSFRGQRNQPQHF. The J gene is TRBJ1-5, the V gene TRBV27, with TRBD1 matching over 8 bases. Germline V gene lookup returns CDR1 MNHEY and CDR2 SMNVEV (reference sequence). V shed 3 bases, J shed 4 bases, and the junction held 5 bases outside the gene matches. The length of the CDR3 is 15 residues.

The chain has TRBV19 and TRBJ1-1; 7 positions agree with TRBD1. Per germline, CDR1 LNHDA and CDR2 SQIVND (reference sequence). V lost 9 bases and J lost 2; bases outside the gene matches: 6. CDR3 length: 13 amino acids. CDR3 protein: CASNRGGNTEAFF. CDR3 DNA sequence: TGTGCCAGCAACAGGGGTGGTAACACTGAAGCTTTCTTT.